This T cell receptor (beta chain) is from a study of blood T cells in healthy people across ages. Findings and limits, study-wide: The study could not conclusively compare naive and antigen-experienced cells, given its unsorted PBMCs.

This CDR3 contains 16 residues. V lost 5 bases, J lost 1 base, and 21 bases lay in between. Germline lookup yields CDR1 DFQATT and CDR2 SNEGSKA (reference sequence). On this clonotype: Its antigen remains unidentified.

With a J-beta primer mix and a sample-barcoded 5' primer, a second PCR ran about 7 to 11 cycles. Every single cDNA molecule received a tag from a template-switch adaptor with 12 random nucleotides. TCRdb recomputed calls from the 5' RACE reads with MiXCR, one row per CDR3 protein. The sample has over 1,500,000 distinct CDR3 sequences; roughly two fifths are singletons. Extraction of total RNA produced a minimum of 5 micrograms from each sample. V and J are TRBV20-1 and TRBJ2-7; D is unclear. The TCR comes from a human donor in good health. The specimen sequenced was blood. As DNA, the CDR3 is TGCAGTGCTCAAAACCCGACAAGCCCAAAGTCCTACGAGCAGTACTTC. Translation: CSAQNPTSPKSYEQYF.